This passage covers 6 T cell receptor beta chains from one sample sequenced in a study of blood T cell repertoires in COVID-19. The method was immunoSEQ multiplex PCR; TCRdb's version includes in-frame clones alone and lacks a portion of them. The data contain around 330,000 clones, more than 70% of them singletons. Sequencing was done on a sample of peripheral blood. These TCRs come from a woman younger than 45 with COVID-19, enrolled during active disease.

The chain combines TRBV2 with TRBJ2-1; possible D gene TRBD1, 6 bases. CDR1 and CDR2 (germline): SNHLY, FYNNEI. The CDR3 runs to 15 residues. Trimming took off 1 base at V and 0 bases at J, with 7 bases between the two ends. The CDR3: CASSEEGDSYNEQFF. Here the CDR3 DNA reads TGTGCCAGCAGTGAAGAGGGGGACTCCTACAATGAGCAGTTCTTC.

This chain connects TRBV5-4 to TRBJ2-3, with unresolved D. Germline V lookup: CDR1 SGHNT, CDR2 YYREEE (reference sequence). The CDR3 covers 12 residues. V gave up 3 bases and J gave up 5 bases, with 7 bases separating them. The CDR3 spells CASSSLRDTQYF. The CDR3 DNA reads as TGTGCCAGCAGCTCGCTTAGAGATACGCAGTATTTT.

The rearrangement links TRBV11-2 to TRBJ1-6; D gene uncertain. The length of the CDR3 is 14 residues. CDR1 SGHAT and CDR2 FQNNGV come from the germline V gene. V shed 2 bases and J shed 4 bases, with 6 bases lying between them. The CDR3 sequence is CASSLSVYNSPLHF. The CDR3 nucleotides are TGTGCCAGCAGCTTATCAGTATATAATTCACCCCTCCACTTT.

This clone was observed many times. V is TRBV29-1 and J is TRBJ2-2; 9 bases align to TRBD2. The length of the CDR3 is 14 residues. The V and J ends lost 6 bases and 7 bases, in that order; junction bases with no gene match: 9. CDR1 is SQVTM and CDR2 is ANQGSEA in the germline V gene. CDR3: CSVQTSGDRGELFF. CDR3 DNA sequence: TGCAGCGTGCAGACTAGCGGTGACCGCGGGGAGCTGTTTTTT.

The V and J genes are TRBV10-3 and TRBJ1-1, with unresolved D. The CDR3 covers 11 residues. The V gene lost 10 bases and the J gene lost 4 bases, with 10 bases spanning the gap. CDR1 ENHRY and CDR2 SYGVKD come from the germline V gene. DNA of the CDR3: TGTGCCACCGGAGAGGGCACTGAAGCTTTCTTT. It encodes CATGEGTEAFF.

The chain is built from TRBV11-1 and TRBJ1-1; D is possibly TRBD1 (5 bases). CDR3 size: 14 residues. The V end lost 1 base, the J end lost 3 bases, and 9 bases lay between the germline ends. The germline CDR1 and CDR2 sequences are SGHAT and FQDESV (reference sequence). CDR3 region: CASSLDGGDTEAFF. The DNA for the CDR3 is TGTGCCAGCAGCTTAGATGGGGGGGACACTGAAGCTTTCTTT.